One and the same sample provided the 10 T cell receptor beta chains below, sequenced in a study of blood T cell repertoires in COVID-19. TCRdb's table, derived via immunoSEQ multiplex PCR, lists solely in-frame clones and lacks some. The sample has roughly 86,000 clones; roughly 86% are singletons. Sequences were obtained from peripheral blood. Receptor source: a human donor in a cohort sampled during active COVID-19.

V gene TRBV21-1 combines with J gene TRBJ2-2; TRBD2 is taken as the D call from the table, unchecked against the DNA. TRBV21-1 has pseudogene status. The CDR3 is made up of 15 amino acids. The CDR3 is CASSPPGSRPGELFF. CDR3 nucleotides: TGTGCCAGCAGCCCCCCGGGGTCGAGGCCCGGGGAGCTGTTTTTT.

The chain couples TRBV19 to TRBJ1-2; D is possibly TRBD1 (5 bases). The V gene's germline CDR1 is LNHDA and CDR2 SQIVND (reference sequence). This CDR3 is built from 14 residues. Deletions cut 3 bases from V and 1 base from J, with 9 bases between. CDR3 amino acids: CASSIRGNNYGYTF. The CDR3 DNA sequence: TGTGCCAGTAGTATCCGGGGGAATAACTATGGCTACACCTTC. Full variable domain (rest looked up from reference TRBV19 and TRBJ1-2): DGGITQSPKYLFRKEGQNVTLSCEQNLNHDAMYWYRQDPGQGLRLIYYSQIVNDFQKGDIAEGYSVSREKKESFPLTVTSAQKNPTAFYLCASSIRGNNYGYTFGSGTRLTVV.

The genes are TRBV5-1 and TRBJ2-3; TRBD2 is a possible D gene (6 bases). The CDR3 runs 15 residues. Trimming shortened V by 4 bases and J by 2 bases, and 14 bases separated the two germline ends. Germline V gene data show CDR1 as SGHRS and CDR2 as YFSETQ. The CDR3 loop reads CASSLRDSNTDTQYF. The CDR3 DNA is TGCGCCAGCAGCCTCCGGGACTCCAACACAGATACGCAGTATTTT. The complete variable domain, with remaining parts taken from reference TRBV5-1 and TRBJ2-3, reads KAGVTQTPRYLIKTRGQQVTLSCSPISGHRSVSWYQQTPGQGLQFLFEYFSETQRNKGNFPGRFSGRQFSNSRSEMNVSTLELGDSALYLCASSLRDSNTDTQYFGPGTRLTVL.

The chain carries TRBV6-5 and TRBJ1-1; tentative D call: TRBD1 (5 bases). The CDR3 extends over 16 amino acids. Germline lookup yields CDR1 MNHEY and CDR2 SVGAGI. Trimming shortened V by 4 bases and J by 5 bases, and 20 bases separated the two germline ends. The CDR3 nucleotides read TGTGCCAGCAGTTCCCTTGGTACAGGAAGTTGGACTGAAGCTTTCTTT. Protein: CASSSLGTGSWTEAFF.

CDR3 region: CASTARSSGGGTQYF. The DNA for the CDR3 is TGTGCCAGCACCGCAAGATCTAGCGGGGGCGGCACGCAGTATTTT. This chain joins TRBV28 and TRBJ2-3, with TRBD2 identical over 10 bases. V lost 7 bases, J lost 9 bases, and 13 bases stayed unmatched. This CDR3 contains 15 residues. Germline assignment: CDR1 MDHEN and CDR2 SYDVKM.

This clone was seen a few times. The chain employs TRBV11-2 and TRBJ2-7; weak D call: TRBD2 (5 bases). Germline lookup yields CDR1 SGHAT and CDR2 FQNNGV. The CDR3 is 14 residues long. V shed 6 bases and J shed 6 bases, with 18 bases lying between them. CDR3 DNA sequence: TGTGCCAGCAGGCCAACTAGAATTGGTCCCGAGCAGTACTTC. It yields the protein CASRPTRIGPEQYF.

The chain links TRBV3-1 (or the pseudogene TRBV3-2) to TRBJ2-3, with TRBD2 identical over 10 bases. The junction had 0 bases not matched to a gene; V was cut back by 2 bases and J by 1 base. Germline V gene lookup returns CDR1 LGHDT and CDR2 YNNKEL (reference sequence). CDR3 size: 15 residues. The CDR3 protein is CASSQLAGGTDTQYF. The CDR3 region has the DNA TGTGCCAGCAGCCAACTAGCGGGGGGCACAGATACGCAGTATTTT.

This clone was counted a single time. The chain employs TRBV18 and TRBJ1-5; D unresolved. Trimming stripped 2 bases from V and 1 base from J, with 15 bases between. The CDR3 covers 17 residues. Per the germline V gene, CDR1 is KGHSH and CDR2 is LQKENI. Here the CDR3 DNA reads TGTGCCAGCTCACCATCGGTGGCGGCCAGAAGCAATCAGCCCCAGCATTTT. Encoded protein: CASSPSVAARSNQPQHF.

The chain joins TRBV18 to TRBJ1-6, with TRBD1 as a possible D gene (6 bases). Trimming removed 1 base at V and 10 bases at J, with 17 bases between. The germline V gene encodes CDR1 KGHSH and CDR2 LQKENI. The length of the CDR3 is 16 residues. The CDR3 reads CASSPLDRKGGSPLHF. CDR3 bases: TGTGCCAGCTCACCACTTGACAGGAAAGGGGGATCACCCCTCCACTTT.

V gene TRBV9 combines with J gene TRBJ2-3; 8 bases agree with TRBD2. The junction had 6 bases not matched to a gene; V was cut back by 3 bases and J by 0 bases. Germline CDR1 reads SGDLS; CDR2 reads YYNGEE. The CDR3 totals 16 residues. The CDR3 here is CASSASGGISTDTQYF. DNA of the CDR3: TGTGCCAGCAGCGCCAGCGGGGGAATAAGCACAGATACGCAGTATTTT. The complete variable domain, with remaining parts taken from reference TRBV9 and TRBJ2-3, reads DSGVTQTPKHLITATGQRVTLRCSPRSGDLSVYWYQQSLDQGLQFLIQYYNGEERAKGNILERFSAQQFPDLHSELNLSSLELGDSALYFCASSASGGISTDTQYFGPGTRLTVL.